The 22 T cell receptor beta chains below all came from one sample that was sequenced in a study of T cell changes during pregnancy in multiple sclerosis. Profiled with immunoSEQ multiplex PCR; TCRdb holds only in-frame clones, not every one. The table includes about 73,000 clones, around 94% detected once. Sample: peripheral blood, taken in the second trimester of pregnancy. The receptors originated from a female donor in good health, enrolled as a control in a pregnancy study.

The chain has TRBV7-2 and TRBJ2-7, with D possibly TRBD2 on 5 matching bases. Germline V gene data show CDR1 as SGHTA and CDR2 as FQGNSA. V was clipped by 1 base and J by 3 bases, with 22 bases between them. This CDR3 region has 18 residues. The CDR3 is CASSLDIPPIGENYEQYF. The CDR3, as DNA: TGTGCCAGCAGCTTAGATATCCCCCCCATCGGGGAAAACTACGAGCAGTACTTC.

The V call is TRBV4-3, the J call TRBJ2-2, with TRBD2 matching 9 bases. V lost 1 base and J lost 4; bases outside the gene matches: 7. This CDR3 region has 17 residues. Looked up from germline, CDR1 is LGHNA and CDR2 is YSLEER. The CDR3 is CASSQVEGGGATGELFF. CDR3 DNA sequence: TGCGCCAGCAGCCAAGTAGAGGGCGGGGGGGCCACCGGGGAGCTGTTTTTT.

The gene calls are TRBV27 and TRBJ1-2; 8 bases agree with TRBD1. V trimming: 8 bases; J trimming: 5 bases; junction bases outside the gene matches: 4. CDR1 and CDR2 (germline): MNHEY, SMNVEV (reference sequence). The CDR3 has 12 amino acids. The CDR3 loop is CASGQGMYGYTF. The CDR3, as DNA: TGTGCCAGCGGACAGGGAATGTATGGCTACACCTTC.

The rearrangement uses TRBV9 and TRBJ1-1; D uncertain. The CDR3 covers 13 residues. Per germline, CDR1 SGDLS and CDR2 YYNGEE. V shed 0 bases and J shed 4 bases, with 7 bases lying between them. CDR3 sequence: CASSVGGSTEAFF. DNA of the CDR3: TGTGCCAGCAGCGTAGGTGGGAGCACTGAAGCTTTCTTT.

This chain uses TRBV10-3 with TRBJ2-7; TRBD1 matches 8 bases. V lost 4 bases to trimming and J lost 0 bases; unmatched junction nucleotides: 5. The CDR3 is made up of 15 amino acids. CDR1 and CDR2 from the germline V gene are ENHRY and SYGVKD. For the CDR3, the DNA is TGTGCCATCAGTGGGGCGGGACAGGTCTCCTACGAGCAGTACTTC. It encodes CAISGAGQVSYEQYF.

The chain links TRBV19 to TRBJ1-5, with D maybe TRBD1 (6 bases). V was cut by 5 bases and J by 10 bases, with 15 bases left in between. Germline V lookup: CDR1 LNHDA, CDR2 SQIVND (reference sequence). This CDR3 contains 13 residues. The CDR3 sequence: CASSPGVNRPQHF. The CDR3 nucleotides are TGTGCCAGTAGTCCAGGGGTGAACCGTCCCCAGCATTTT.

The chain employs TRBV30 and TRBJ1-4; D gene unclear. The germline V gene has CDR1 GTSNPN and CDR2 SVGIG (reference sequence). The CDR3 loop spans 13 amino acids. Trimming left V 5 bases short and J 0 bases short, with 7 bases between. CDR3 DNA: TGTGCCTGGTCAGTTGCAACTAATGAAAAACTGTTTTTT. Translated: CAWSVATNEKLFF.

This clone is a singleton in its sample. The chain uses TRBV5-6 and TRBJ1-4; no reliable D call. The V and J ends lost 2 bases and 5 bases respectively, with 7 bases between them. Germline lookup yields CDR1 SGHDT and CDR2 YYEEEE. The length of the CDR3 is 13 residues. The CDR3 sequence is CASSFTENEKLFF. DNA for the CDR3: TGTGCCAGCAGCTTTACAGAAAATGAAAAACTGTTTTTT.

The gene calls are TRBV5-4 and TRBJ2-7; 7 bases map to TRBD1. The CDR3 sequence is 16 residues long. Germline V gene data show CDR1 as SGHNT and CDR2 as YYREEE (reference sequence). Trimming took 4 bases from V and 3 from J; bases not matched to a gene: 13. CDR3 sequence (DNA): TGTGCCAGCAGCGCCCAAACAGGACAGGCTTTCTACGAGCAGTACTTC. It translates to CASSAQTGQAFYEQYF.

The chain uses TRBV5-1 and TRBJ2-3; TRBD1 aligns across 9 bases. Trimming took 3 bases from V and 3 from J; bases not matched to a gene: 2. The germline gives CDR1 SGHRS, CDR2 YFSETQ. CDR3 size: 14 residues. CDR3 in DNA: TGCGCCAGCAGCTCACAGGGGGCTACAGATACGCAGTATTTT. Encoded protein: CASSSQGATDTQYF.

The rearrangement uses TRBV11-2 and TRBJ2-6; tentative D call: TRBD2 (6 bases). V lost 7 bases and J 0 bases, leaving 13 bases between the germline ends. Germline V gene lookup returns CDR1 SGHAT and CDR2 FQNNGV. CDR3 length: 16 amino acids. DNA of the CDR3: TGTGCCAGCACCTTGGGGGGATCCTCTGGGGCCAACGTCCTGACTTTC. Translated: CASTLGGSSGANVLTF. Together with reference TRBV11-2 and TRBJ2-6, the CDR3 gives the full variable domain: EAGVAQSPRYKIIEKRQSVAFWCNPISGHATLYWYQQILGQGPKLLIQFQNNGVVDDSQLPKDRFSAERLKGVDSTLKIQPAKLEDSAVYLCASTLGGSSGANVLTFGAGSRLTVL.

CDR3 sequence: CASYHRLDEKLFF. CDR3 in DNA: TGTGCCAGCTACCATCGTTTAGATGAAAAACTGTTTTTT. V is TRBV28 and J is TRBJ1-4; D is ambiguous. Trimming shortened V by 8 bases and J by 6 bases, and 13 bases separated the two germline ends. This CDR3 has 13 amino acids. Germline V gene sequence: CDR1 MDHEN, CDR2 SYDVKM.

The chain carries TRBV30 and TRBJ2-1, with TRBD2 matching over 8 bases. Germline CDR1 reads GTSNPN; CDR2 reads SVGIG (reference sequence). The CDR3 is 17 residues long. V shed 4 bases, J shed 1 base, and the junction held 12 bases outside the gene matches. CDR3 nucleotides: TGTGCCTGGACACTAGCGGATACAGGAGGGTCCTACAATGAGCAGTTCTTC. Amino acids: CAWTLADTGGSYNEQFF.

The chain is built from TRBV7-6 and TRBJ1-1; 10 bases agree with TRBD1. The CDR3 extends over 14 amino acids. The germline gives CDR1 SGHVS, CDR2 FNYEAQ. J gave up 8 bases and V 5 bases, and 8 bases lay outside the gene matches. In nucleotides, the CDR3 is TGTGCCAGCAGCCCCAGACAGGGGGCTTCAGAAGCTTTCTTT. It encodes CASSPRQGASEAFF.

The chain links TRBV4-2 to TRBJ2-5, with 7 nucleotides matching TRBD1. The CDR3 consists of 15 residues. Germline CDR1 is LGHNA and CDR2 is YNFKEQ. Trimming at V came to 3 bases and at J to 0 bases, leaving 4 bases not matched to a gene. CDR3 sequence: CASSQRTGDQETQYF. Here the CDR3 DNA reads TGTGCCAGCAGCCAGAGAACAGGGGACCAAGAGACCCAGTACTTC.

The genes are TRBV5-1 and TRBJ2-2; D perhaps matches TRBD2 (5 bases). With 0 bases removed from V and 5 bases from J, the gap between germline ends came to 11 bases. Germline CDR1 reads SGHRS; CDR2 reads YFSETQ. The CDR3 contains 15 residues. CDR3 protein: CASSLAGVSTGELFF. The CDR3 DNA is TGCGCCAGCAGCTTGGCCGGGGTTTCTACCGGGGAGCTGTTTTTT.

The chain employs TRBV25-1 and TRBJ2-2, with a possible D match to TRBD1 (5 bases). V was clipped by 0 bases and J by 5 bases, with 13 bases between them. This CDR3 is built from 16 residues. Germline V lookup: CDR1 MGHDK, CDR2 SYGVNS. CDR3 sequence (DNA): TGTGCCAGCAGTGAATATGGCAGGGTGGGGACCGGGGAGCTGTTTTTT. Its protein is CASSEYGRVGTGELFF. Based on the CDR3 plus reference TRBV25-1 and TRBJ2-2, the full variable domain is EADIYQTPRYLVIGTGKKITLECSQTMGHDKMYWYQQDPGMELHLIHYSYGVNSTEKGDLSSESTVSRIRTEHFPLTLESARPSHTSQYLCASSEYGRVGTGELFFGEGSRLTVL.

The chain joins TRBV6-6 to TRBJ1-6; D ambiguous. The CDR3 has 14 amino acids. The ends were cut back, 8 bases at V and 5 bases at J, with 13 bases in the middle. The germline CDR1 and CDR2 sequences are MNHNY and SVGAGI (reference sequence). The chain's CDR3 is CASCLTRNNSPLHF. The DNA for the CDR3 is TGTGCCAGCTGTCTTACCAGGAATAATTCACCCCTCCACTTT.

This rearrangement joins TRBV5-1 to TRBJ2-1; 10 positions match TRBD2. The CDR3 is 15 amino acids. Germline trimming cut 4 bases from V and 7 bases from J; bases unmatched to any gene: 8. In germline, CDR1 is SGHRS, CDR2 YFSETQ. CDR3 sequence (DNA): TGCGCCAGCAGCCTTACAGGGACTAGCGCAAATGAGCAGTTCTTC. Protein sequence: CASSLTGTSANEQFF.

CDR3 sequence: CASSPNSYYGYTF. CDR3 nucleotides: TGTGCCAGCTCACCCAACAGTTACTATGGCTACACCTTC. The chain uses TRBV18 and TRBJ1-2, with no clear D. Looked up from germline, CDR1 is KGHSH and CDR2 is LQKENI. The CDR3 has 13 amino acids. Trimming took off 3 bases at V and 3 bases at J, with 8 bases between the two ends.

The chain is built from TRBV11-2 and TRBJ2-1; the match to TRBD2 covers 9 bases. The CDR3 sequence is 15 residues long. Germline-derived CDR1 and CDR2 are SGHAT and FQNNGV. Germline trimming cut 7 bases from V and 7 bases from J; bases unmatched to any gene: 11. The CDR3 DNA is TGTGCCAGCACCTGGATAGCGGGGGCCTCAAATGAGCAGTTCTTC. It specifies CASTWIAGASNEQFF.

The chain links TRBV27 to TRBJ1-6, with 8 nucleotides matching TRBD1. This CDR3 has 17 amino acids. Germline CDR1 is MNHEY and CDR2 is SMNVEV (reference sequence). Trimming cost V 4 bases and J 5 bases; bases outside gene matches: 10. The CDR3 here is CASSSRGRGHDNSPLHF. In DNA, the CDR3 is TGTGCCAGCAGTTCCCGGGGCAGGGGGCACGATAATTCACCCCTCCACTTT.